This T cell receptor (beta chain) was documented in a study of blood T cells in healthy people across ages. Study-level findings and limits: Unknown CMV status may confound age-related changes in expanded clones.

Using a J-beta primer mix together with a sample-barcoded 5' primer, a second PCR was run for about 7 to 12 cycles. The study obtained at least 3 million CDR3-containing paired-end reads from every sample. TCRdb re-derived calls from the 5' RACE reads in MiXCR, one entry per CDR3 protein. The data hold around 280,000 distinct CDR3 sequences, with roughly a quarter observed a single time. CDR3 size: 15 residues. CDR1 and CDR2 from the germline V gene are MDHEN and SYDVKM. Notes on this clonotype: The antigen remains undetermined. One junction end disagrees with the germline gene, perhaps due to a read error.

Sequenced input: blood. The rearrangement links TRBV28 to TRBJ2-7, with D possibly TRBD2 on 6 matching bases. The clonotype originates from a woman aged 70-85 years in good health. The CDR3 spells CASSRADSGAYEQHF. The CDR3 DNA reads as TGTGCCAGCAGTCGGGCGGATTCGGGAGCCTACGAGCAGCACTTC.